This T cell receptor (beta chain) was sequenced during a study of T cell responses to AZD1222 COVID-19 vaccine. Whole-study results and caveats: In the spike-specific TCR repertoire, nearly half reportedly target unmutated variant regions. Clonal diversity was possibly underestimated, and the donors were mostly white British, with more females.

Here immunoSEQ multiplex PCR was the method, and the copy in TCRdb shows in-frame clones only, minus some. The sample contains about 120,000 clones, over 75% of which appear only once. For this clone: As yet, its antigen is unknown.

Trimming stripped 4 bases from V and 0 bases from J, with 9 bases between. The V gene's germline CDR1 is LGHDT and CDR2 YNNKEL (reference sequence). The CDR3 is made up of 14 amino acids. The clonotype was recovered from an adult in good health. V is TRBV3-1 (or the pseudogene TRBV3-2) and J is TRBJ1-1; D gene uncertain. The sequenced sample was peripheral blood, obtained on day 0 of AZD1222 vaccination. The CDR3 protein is CASSPGRMNTEAFF. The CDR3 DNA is TGTGCCAGCAGCCCCGGACGGATGAACACTGAAGCTTTCTTT.